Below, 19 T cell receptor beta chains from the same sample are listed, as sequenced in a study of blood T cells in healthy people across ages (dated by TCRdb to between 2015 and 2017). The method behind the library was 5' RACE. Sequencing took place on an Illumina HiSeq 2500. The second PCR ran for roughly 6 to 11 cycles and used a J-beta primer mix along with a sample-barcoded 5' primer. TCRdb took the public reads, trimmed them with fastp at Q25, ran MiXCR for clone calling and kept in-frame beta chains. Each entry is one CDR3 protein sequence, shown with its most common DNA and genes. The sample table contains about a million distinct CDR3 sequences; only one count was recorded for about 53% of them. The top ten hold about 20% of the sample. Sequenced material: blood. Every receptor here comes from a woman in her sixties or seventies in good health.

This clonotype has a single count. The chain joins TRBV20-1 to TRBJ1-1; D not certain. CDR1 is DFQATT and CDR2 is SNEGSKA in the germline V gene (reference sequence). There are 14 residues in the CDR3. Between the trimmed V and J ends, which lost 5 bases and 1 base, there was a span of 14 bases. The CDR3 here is CSAFLEGGNTEAFF. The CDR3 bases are TGCAGTGCTTTCCTAGAGGGAGGGAACACTGAAGCTTTCTTT.

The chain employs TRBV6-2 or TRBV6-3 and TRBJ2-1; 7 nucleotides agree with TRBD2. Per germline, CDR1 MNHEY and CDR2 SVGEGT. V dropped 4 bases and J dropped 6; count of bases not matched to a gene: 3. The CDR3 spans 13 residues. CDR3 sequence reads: CASSWTRSNEQFF. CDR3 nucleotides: TGTGCCAGCAGTTGGACTAGATCCAATGAGCAGTTCTTC.

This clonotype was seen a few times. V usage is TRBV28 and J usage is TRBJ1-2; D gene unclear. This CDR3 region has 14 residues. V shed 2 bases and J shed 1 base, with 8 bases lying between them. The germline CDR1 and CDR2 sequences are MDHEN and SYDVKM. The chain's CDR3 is CASSLPPHNYGYTF. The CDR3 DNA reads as TGTGCCAGCAGTTTACCTCCCCATAACTATGGCTACACCTTC.

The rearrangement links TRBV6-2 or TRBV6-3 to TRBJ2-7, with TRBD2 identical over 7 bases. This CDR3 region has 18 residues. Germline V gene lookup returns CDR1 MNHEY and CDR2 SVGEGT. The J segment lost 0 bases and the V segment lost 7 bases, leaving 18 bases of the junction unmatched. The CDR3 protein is CASMEFLVLAGFSYEQYF. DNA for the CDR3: TGTGCCAGCATGGAGTTCCTTGTTTTAGCGGGTTTCTCCTACGAGCAGTACTTC.

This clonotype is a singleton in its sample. The CDR3 spells CASSSPPAWGGFAYEQYF. The CDR3 DNA sequence: TGTGCCAGCAGTTCACCACCCGCTTGGGGGGGGTTCGCCTACGAGCAGTACTTC. This chain uses TRBV27 with TRBJ2-7; 7 nucleotides agree with TRBD2. This CDR3 has 18 residues. Losses at the gene ends were 4 bases for V and 2 bases for J; bases not matched to a gene: 17. From germline, CDR1 is MNHEY and CDR2 SMNVEV (reference sequence).

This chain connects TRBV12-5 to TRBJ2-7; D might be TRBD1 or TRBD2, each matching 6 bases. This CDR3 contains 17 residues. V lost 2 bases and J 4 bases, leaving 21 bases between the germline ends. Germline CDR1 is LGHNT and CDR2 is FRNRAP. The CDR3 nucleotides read TGTGCTAGTGGTTTGCGGGACACCGTGGAGGGGAGATACGAGCAGTACTTC. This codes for CASGLRDTVEGRYEQYF.

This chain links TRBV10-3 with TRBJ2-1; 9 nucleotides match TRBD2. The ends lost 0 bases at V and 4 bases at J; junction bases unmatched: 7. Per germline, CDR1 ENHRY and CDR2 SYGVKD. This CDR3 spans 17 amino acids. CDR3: CAISESIVLAGYNEQFF. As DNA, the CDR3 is TGTGCCATCAGTGAGTCGATTGTGCTAGCGGGGTACAATGAGCAGTTCTTC.

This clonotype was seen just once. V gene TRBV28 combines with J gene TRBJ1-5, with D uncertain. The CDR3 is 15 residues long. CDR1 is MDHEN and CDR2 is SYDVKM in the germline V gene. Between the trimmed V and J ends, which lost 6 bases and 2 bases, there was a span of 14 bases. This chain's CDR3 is CASSPAIGGNQPQHF. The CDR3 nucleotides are TGTGCCAGCAGCCCCGCGATCGGGGGCAATCAGCCCCAGCATTTT. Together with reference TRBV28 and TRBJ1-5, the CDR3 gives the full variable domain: DVKVTQSSRYLVKRTGEKVFLECVQDMDHENMFWYRQDPGLGLRLIYFSYDVKMKEKGDIPEGYSVSREKKERFSLILESASTNQTSMYLCASSPAIGGNQPQHFGDGTRLSIL.

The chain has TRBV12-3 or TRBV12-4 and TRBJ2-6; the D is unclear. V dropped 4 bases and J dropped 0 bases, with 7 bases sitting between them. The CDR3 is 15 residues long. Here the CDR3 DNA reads TGTGCCAGCAGTTCGTATGACTCTGGGGCCAACGTCCTGACTTTC. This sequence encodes CASSSYDSGANVLTF.

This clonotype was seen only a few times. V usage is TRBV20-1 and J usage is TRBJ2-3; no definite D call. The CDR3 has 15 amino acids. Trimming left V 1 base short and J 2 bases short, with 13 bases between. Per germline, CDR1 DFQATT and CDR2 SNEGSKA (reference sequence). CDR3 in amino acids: CSARGVGHTTDTQYF. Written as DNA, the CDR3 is TGCAGTGCTAGAGGAGTAGGGCATACCACAGATACGCAGTATTTT.

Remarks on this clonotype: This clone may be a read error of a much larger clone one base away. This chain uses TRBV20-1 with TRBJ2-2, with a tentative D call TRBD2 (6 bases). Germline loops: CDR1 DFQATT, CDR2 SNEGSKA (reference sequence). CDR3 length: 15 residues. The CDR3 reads CSARRGLRNTGEQFF. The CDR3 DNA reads TGCAGTGCTAGACGGGGACTGAGGAACACCGGGGAGCAGTTTTTT.

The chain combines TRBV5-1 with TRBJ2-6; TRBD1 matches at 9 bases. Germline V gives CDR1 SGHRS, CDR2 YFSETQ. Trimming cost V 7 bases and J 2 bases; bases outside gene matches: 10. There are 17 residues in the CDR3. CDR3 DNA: TGCGCCAGCGGGCCGGGACAGGGATCCCCTGGGGCCAACGTCCTGACTTTC. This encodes CASGPGQGSPGANVLTF.

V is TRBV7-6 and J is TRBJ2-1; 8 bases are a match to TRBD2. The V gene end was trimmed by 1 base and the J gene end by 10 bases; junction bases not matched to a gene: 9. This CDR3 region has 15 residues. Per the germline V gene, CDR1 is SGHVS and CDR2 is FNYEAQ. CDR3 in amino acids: CASSLGGGRSGEQFF. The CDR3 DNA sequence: TGTGCCAGCAGCTTAGGGGGCGGGAGGTCAGGAGAGCAGTTCTTC. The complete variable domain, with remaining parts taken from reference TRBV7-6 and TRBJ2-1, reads GAGVSQSPRYKVTKRGQDVALRCDPISGHVSLYWYRQALGQGPEFLTYFNYEAQQDKSGLPNDRFSAERPEGSISTLTIQRTEQRDSAMYRCASSLGGGRSGEQFFGPGTRLTVL.

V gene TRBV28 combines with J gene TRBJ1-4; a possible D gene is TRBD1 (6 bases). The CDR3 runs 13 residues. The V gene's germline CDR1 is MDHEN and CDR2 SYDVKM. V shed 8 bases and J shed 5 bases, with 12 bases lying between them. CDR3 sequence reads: CASAGDRNEKLFF. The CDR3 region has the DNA TGTGCCAGCGCAGGGGATAGGAATGAAAAACTGTTTTTT.

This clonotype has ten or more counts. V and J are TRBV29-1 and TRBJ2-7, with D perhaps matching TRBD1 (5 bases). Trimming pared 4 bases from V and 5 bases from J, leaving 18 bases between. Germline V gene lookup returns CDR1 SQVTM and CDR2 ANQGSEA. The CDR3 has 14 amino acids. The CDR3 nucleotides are TGCAGCGTTGTGTCAGGGTGGATGTTCGACGAGCAGTACTTC. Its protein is CSVVSGWMFDEQYF.

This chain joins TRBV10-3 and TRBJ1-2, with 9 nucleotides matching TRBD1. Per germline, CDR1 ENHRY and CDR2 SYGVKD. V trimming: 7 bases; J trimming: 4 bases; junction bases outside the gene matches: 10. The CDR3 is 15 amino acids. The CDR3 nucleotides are TGTGCCATCACCCGAGGGGGACAGGGCCCCTATGGCTACACCTTC. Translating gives CAITRGGQGPYGYTF.

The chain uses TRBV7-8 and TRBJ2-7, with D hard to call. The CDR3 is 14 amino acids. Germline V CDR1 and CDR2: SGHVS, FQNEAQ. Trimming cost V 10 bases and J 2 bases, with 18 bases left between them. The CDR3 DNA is TGTGCCAACAACCAGAGACATGGCCCCTACGAGCAGTACTTC. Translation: CANNQRHGPYEQYF.

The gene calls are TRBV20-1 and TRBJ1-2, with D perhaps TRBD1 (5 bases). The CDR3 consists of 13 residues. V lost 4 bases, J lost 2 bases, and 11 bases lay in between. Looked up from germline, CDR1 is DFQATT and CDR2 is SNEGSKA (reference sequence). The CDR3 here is CSATSGTNYGYTF. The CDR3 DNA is TGCAGTGCTACCTCCGGGACGAACTATGGCTACACCTTC.

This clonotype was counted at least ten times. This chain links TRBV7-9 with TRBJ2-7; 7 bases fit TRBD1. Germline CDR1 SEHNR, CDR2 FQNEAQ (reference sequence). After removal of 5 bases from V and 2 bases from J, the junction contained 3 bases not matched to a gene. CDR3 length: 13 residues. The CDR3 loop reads CASSRDSTYEQYF. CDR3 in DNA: TGTGCCAGCAGCAGGGACAGTACCTACGAGCAGTACTTC.